These T cell receptor beta chains were read from a single sample in a study of CD8 T cells in Susac syndrome. Via MiXCR, TCRdb re-called the immunoSEQ multiplex PCR reads, giving one row per CDR3 protein. The sample holds some 130,000 distinct CDR3 sequences; 95% are singletons and the top ten take approximately 0.18%. Specimen: CD8+ T cells from PBMCs. These receptors were obtained from a human donor with Susac syndrome. Each CDR3 is given with its conserved first and last residue. Each record gives: J gene, V gene, CDR3 length, clone size, D gene, CDR3 DNA, CDR3 protein. D genes are given only for firm matches. Clone size is stated in some rows and not others, as once, few, many or a class when expanded.

TRBJ2-1 TRBV14 15 - TRBD1 TGTGCCAGCAGCCCCGGACAGGGGGCCCTTGATGAGCAGTTCTTC CASSPGQGALDEQFF
TRBJ2-3 TRBV7-9 17 - TRBD1 TGTGCCAGCAGCTCCCCGCTGGACAGGGGAGAGGAAGATACGCAGTATTTT CASSSPLDRGEEDTQYF
TRBJ1-1 TRBV19 14 - - TGTGCCAGTAGCCCAGCCGGGGTAGGGACTGAAGCTTTCTTT CASSPAGVGTEAFF
TRBJ2-2 TRBV6-5 15 - TRBD2 TGTGCCAGCAGTTACTCTGGACTAGCACACGTGGAGCTGTTTTTT CASSYSGLAHVELFF
TRBJ2-6 TRBV12-3/TRBV12-4 14 - - TGTGCCAGCAGTCCGCCATCTGGGGCCAACGTCCTGACTTTC CASSPPSGANVLTF
TRBJ2-1 TRBV20-1 13 - - TGCAGTGCTAGAGATAACCTAACCCATGAGCAGTTCTTC CSARDNLTHEQFF
TRBJ2-2 TRBV30 14 - TRBD2 TGTGCCTGGATGCTAGCGGGGCACACCGGGGAGCTGTTTTTT CAWMLAGHTGELFF
TRBJ2-7 TRBV4-1 18 - TRBD2 TGCGCCAGCAGCCAAGCGAGATTACTAGCGGGAGGGCCATACGAGCAGTACTTC CASSQARLLAGGPYEQYF
TRBJ1-5 TRBV28 15 - - TGTGCCAGCAGTTCCCGGGGTTATAGCAATCAGCCCCAGCATTTT CASSSRGYSNQPQHF
TRBJ2-1 TRBV9 12 - - TGTGCCAGCAGCCCCGACGGGAATGAGCAGTTCTTC CASSPDGNEQFF
TRBJ2-5 TRBV11-2 14 - TRBD2 TGTGCCAGCCTCCCTGGGGGGGGTGGGGAGACCCAGTACTTC CASLPGGGGETQYF
TRBJ2-1 TRBV5-1 15 once TRBD2 TGCGCCAGCAGCGGCGGGACTAGCGAACACAATGAGCAGTTCTTC CASSGGTSEHNEQFF
TRBJ2-1 TRBV5-1 18 - TRBD2 TGCGCCAGCAGCTTGGCCGATCTAGCAAGCGGGGTCGGGAATGAGCAGTTCTTC CASSLADLASGVGNEQFF
TRBJ2-1 TRBV12-3/TRBV12-4 15 - TRBD2 TGTGCCAGCAGGCATAGCGGGCTTCCCTACAATGAGCAGTTCTTC CASRHSGLPYNEQFF
TRBJ2-3 TRBV12-3/TRBV12-4 13 - - TGTGCCAGCAGTTTAACGACAGCAGATACGCAGTATTTT CASSLTTADTQYF
TRBJ2-7 TRBV7-8 14 - - TGTGCCAGCAGCGGCCGGGTGGGGAGCGACGAGCAGTACTTC CASSGRVGSDEQYF
TRBJ2-1 TRBV3-1 13 - - TGTGCCAGCATGACTGGAGGAGACAATGAGCAGTTCTTC CASMTGGDNEQFF
TRBJ2-7 TRBV27 14 - - TGTGCCAGCTCGGACCACGAGGTTCCCTACGAGCAGTACTTC CASSDHEVPYEQYF
TRBJ2-2 TRBV5-6 12 - - TGTGCCAGCAGCTTGATGCCGGGGGAGCTGTTTTTT CASSLMPGELFF
TRBJ2-7 TRBV27 12 once - TGTGCCAGCAGTCCCTGGCCCCCCGAGCAGTACTTC CASSPWPPEQYF
TRBJ1-1 TRBV27 14 - - TGTGCCAGCAGTTCGATCCAGGGACAATATGAAGCTTTCTTT CASSSIQGQYEAFF
TRBJ1-2 TRBV12-3/TRBV12-4 13 once TRBD1 TGTGCCAGCAGTATGACAGGGAACTATGGCTACACCTTC CASSMTGNYGYTF
TRBJ2-1 TRBV9 13 - - TGTGCCAGCAGCGTAGGTACCGACAATGAGCAGTTCTTC CASSVGTDNEQFF
TRBJ2-7 TRBV6-5 15 few TRBD2 TGTGCCAGCAGTTATGGGACTAGCGGGAGCTACGAGCAGTACTTC CASSYGTSGSYEQYF
TRBJ2-2 TRBV12-3/TRBV12-4 15 - - TGTGCCAGCACCCTGAGCCTAGCTGGAACCGGGGAGCTGTTTTTT CASTLSLAGTGELFF
TRBJ2-1 TRBV4-1 13 once - TGCGCCAGCAGCCCCCACGTCGGCAATGAGCAGTTCTTC CASSPHVGNEQFF
TRBJ2-1 TRBV9 18 - TRBD2 TGTGCCAGCAGCCATACTAACCCTAGCGGGAGGATCCACAATGAGCAGTTCTTC CASSHTNPSGRIHNEQFF
TRBJ2-7 TRBV20-1 12 - - TGCAGTGCTAGATGGAGTTTATACGAGCAGTACTTC CSARWSLYEQYF
TRBJ1-1 TRBV29-1 12 - - TGCAGCGCATACGACAGGAGCACTGAAGCTTTCTTT CSAYDRSTEAFF
TRBJ1-5 TRBV4-1 16 - - TGCGCCAGCAGCCAGGAGGAAGGGCCCTACAATCAGCCCCAGCATTTT CASSQEEGPYNQPQHF
TRBJ2-2 TRBV7-9 13 - - TGTGCCAGCGCCACTGGCGGCACCGGGGAGCTGTTTTTT CASATGGTGELFF
TRBJ1-2 TRBV19 13 - - TGTGCCAGTAGTATGTGGCCGTCAGGAGGCTACACCTTC CASSMWPSGGYTF
TRBJ2-1 TRBV11-2 17 - - TGTGCCAGCAGCTTAGCCTACCCGGCTGGGACGATGGGTGAGCAGTTCTTC CASSLAYPAGTMGEQFF
TRBJ2-3 TRBV4-1 11 once - TGCGCCACCGAGTACTCGGATACGCAGTATTTT CATEYSDTQYF
TRBJ2-7 TRBV29-1 13 - TRBD1 TGCAGCGTGACAGGGGGCCGAACCTACGAGCAGTACTTC CSVTGGRTYEQYF
TRBJ2-2 TRBV12-3/TRBV12-4 15 - TRBD1 TGTGCCAGCAGTCAACAGGGGTCATACACCGGGGAGCTGTTTTTT CASSQQGSYTGELFF